This TCR beta chain appears in the sequencing data of a study of early T cells in non-severe SARS-CoV-2 infection. About the study: With bulk RNA from unsorted whole blood as input, sequencing yielded unpaired chains. Study-level results: The matching step, a VDJdb search, favored anti-spike CD8 responses and missed private and CD4 specificities.

The TCR library protocol attached unique molecular identifiers to the individual cDNA molecules. TCRdb reprocessed the 5' RACE reads via MiXCR and lists one record per CDR3 protein. The data contain tens of thousands of distinct CDR3 sequences, nearly 4.5% of them singletons. The CDR3 has 15 residues. V was pared by 1 base and J by 1 base, with 10 bases between. Germline V CDR1 and CDR2: KGHSH, LQKENI. This clonotype was detected many times. The antigen remains unidentified. Source material: whole blood. The sequence was obtained from an adult who was a healthcare worker with PCR-confirmed SARS-CoV-2 infection or an uninfected control (not recorded which). The gene calls are TRBV18 and TRBJ1-1; D gene uncertain. The CDR3 DNA reads TGTGCCAGCTCACCACGTGGGTTAGGGAACACTGAAGCTTTCTTT. The encoded protein is CASSPRGLGNTEAFF.